This TCR beta chain was retrieved from a study of T cell repertoires in cytomegalovirus infection. Via MiXCR, TCRdb re-called the reads, giving one row per CDR3 protein. The table includes just under 500,000 distinct CDR3 sequences, 33% detected once. Study-wide results and caveats: Summed frequency of public TCR beta families distinguished CMV carriers with the relevant HLA.

Notes on this clonotype: Antigen: not known.

CDR3 length: 13 amino acids. Trimming took off 8 bases at V and 4 bases at J, with 9 bases between the two ends. The germline V gene has CDR1 LNHDA and CDR2 SQIVND (reference sequence). This sequence originates from a human donor in good health (CMV status not recorded). Some clones in this sample may be carry-over from other donors' samples. The chain carries TRBV19 and TRBJ1-6; D gene uncertain. The sample was cultured PBMCs, taken from culture after CMV antigen stimulation. The CDR3 sequence is CASCDNYNSPLHF. The DNA for the CDR3 is TGTGCCAGTTGCGACAATTATAATTCACCCCTCCACTTT.